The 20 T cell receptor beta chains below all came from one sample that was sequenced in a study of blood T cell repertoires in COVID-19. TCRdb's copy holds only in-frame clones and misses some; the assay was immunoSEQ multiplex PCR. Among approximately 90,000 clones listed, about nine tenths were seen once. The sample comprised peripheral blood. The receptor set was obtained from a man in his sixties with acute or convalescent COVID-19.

Here the CDR3 DNA reads TGTGCCAGCAGTTTCCACCAGGAAACCCAGTACTTC. Its protein is CASSFHQETQYF. The chain is built from TRBV12-3 or TRBV12-4 and TRBJ2-5; D uncertain. Deletions cut 3 bases from V and 8 bases from J, with 10 bases between. The length of the CDR3 is 12 residues.

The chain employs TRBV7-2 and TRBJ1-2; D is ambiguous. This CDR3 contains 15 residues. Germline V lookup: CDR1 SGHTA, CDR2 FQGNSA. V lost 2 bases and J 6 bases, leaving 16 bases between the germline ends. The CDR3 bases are TGTGCCAGCAGCTTACCCGCTTTAGGACTCCATGGCTACACCTTC. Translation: CASSLPALGLHGYTF.

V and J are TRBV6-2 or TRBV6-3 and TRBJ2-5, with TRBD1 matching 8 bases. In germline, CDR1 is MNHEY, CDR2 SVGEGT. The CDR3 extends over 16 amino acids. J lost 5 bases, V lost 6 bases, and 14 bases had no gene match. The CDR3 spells CASSPRTGIIRETQYF. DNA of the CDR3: TGTGCCAGCAGCCCCCGGACAGGGATTATTCGGGAGACCCAGTACTTC.

CDR3 amino acids: CASSLGRQVYTEAFF. DNA for the CDR3: TGTGCCAGCTCACTTGGCCGACAGGTTTACACTGAAGCTTTCTTT. This rearrangement joins TRBV18 to TRBJ1-1, with D tentatively TRBD1 (6 bases). This CDR3 region has 15 residues. Per the germline V gene, CDR1 is KGHSH and CDR2 is LQKENI. Trimming cost V 4 bases and J 3 bases, with 15 bases left between them.

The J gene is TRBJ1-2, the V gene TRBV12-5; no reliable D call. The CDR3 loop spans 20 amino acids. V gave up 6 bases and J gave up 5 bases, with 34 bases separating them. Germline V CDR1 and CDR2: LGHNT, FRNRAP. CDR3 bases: TGTGCTAGTGGCCTTCCCCCTCGGACCGATAGACCTCGCGGGCCTTATGGCTACACCTTC. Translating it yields CASGLPPRTDRPRGPYGYTF.

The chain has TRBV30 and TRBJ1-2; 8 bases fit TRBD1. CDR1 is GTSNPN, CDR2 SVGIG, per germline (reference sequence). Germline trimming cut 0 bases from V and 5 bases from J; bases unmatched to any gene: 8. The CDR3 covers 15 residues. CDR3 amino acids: CAWSVATGGSYGYTF. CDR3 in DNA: TGTGCCTGGAGTGTCGCAACAGGGGGATCGTATGGCTACACCTTC.

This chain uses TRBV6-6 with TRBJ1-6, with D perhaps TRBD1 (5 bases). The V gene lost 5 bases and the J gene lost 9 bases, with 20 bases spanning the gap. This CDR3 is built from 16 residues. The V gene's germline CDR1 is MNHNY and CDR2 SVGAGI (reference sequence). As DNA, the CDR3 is TGTGCCAGCAGTCTTTCCGTGGGGGGTATGAGTTCACCCCTCCACTTT. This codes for CASSLSVGGMSSPLHF.

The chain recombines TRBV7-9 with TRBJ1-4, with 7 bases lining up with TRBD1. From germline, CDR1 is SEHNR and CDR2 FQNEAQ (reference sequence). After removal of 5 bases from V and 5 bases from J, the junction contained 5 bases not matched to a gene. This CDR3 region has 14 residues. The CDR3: CASSPQQGNEKLFF. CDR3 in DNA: TGTGCCAGCAGCCCACAACAGGGGAATGAAAAACTGTTTTTT.

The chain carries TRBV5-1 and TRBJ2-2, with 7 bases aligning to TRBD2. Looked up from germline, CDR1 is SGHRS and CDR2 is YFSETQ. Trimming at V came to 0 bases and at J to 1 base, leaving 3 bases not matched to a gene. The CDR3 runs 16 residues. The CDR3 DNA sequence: TGCGCCAGCAGCTTGGTCTCTAGCGGGAACACCGGGGAGCTGTTTTTT. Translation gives CASSLVSSGNTGELFF.

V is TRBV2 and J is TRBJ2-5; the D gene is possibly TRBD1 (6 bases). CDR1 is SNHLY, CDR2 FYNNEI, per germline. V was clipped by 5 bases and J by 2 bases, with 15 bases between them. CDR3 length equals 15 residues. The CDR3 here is CASSPPDSTQETQYF. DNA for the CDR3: TGTGCCAGCAGTCCGCCGGACAGCACACAAGAGACCCAGTACTTC.

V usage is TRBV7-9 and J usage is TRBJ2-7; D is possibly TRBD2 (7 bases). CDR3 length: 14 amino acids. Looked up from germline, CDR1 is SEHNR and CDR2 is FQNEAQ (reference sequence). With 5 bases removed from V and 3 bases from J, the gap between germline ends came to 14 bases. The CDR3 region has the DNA TGTGCCAGCAGCCCTAGGGGGGGGATCTACGAGCAGTACTTC. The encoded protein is CASSPRGGIYEQYF.

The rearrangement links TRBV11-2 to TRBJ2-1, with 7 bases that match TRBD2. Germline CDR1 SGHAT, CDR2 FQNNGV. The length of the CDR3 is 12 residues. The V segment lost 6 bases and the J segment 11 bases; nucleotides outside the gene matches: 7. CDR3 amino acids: CASRAGLPKQFF. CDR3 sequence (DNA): TGTGCCAGCAGGGCGGGACTACCCAAGCAGTTCTTC. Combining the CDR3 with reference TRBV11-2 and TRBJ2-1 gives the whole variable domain EAGVAQSPRYKIIEKRQSVAFWCNPISGHATLYWYQQILGQGPKLLIQFQNNGVVDDSQLPKDRFSAERLKGVDSTLKIQPAKLEDSAVYLCASRAGLPKQFFGPGTRLTVL.

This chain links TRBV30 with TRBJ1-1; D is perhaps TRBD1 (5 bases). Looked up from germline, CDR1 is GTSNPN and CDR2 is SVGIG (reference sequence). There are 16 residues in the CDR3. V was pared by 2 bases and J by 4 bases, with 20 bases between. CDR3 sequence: CAWSPPGVGAFTEAFF. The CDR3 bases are TGTGCCTGGAGTCCACCGGGAGTTGGGGCTTTCACTGAAGCTTTCTTT.

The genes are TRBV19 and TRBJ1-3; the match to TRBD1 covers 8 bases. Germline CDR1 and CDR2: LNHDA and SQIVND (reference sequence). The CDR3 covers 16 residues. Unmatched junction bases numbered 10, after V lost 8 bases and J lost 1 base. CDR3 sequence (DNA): TGTGCCAGTGCGAACCTTAACAGGGGGTCTGGAAACACCATATATTTT. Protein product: CASANLNRGSGNTIYF.

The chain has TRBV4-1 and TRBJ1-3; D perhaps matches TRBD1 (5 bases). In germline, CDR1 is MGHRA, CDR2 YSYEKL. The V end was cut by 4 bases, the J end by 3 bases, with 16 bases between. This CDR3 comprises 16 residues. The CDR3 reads CASSLMGRRDGNTIYF. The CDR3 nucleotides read TGCGCCAGCAGCCTTATGGGACGGAGGGATGGAAACACCATATATTTT.

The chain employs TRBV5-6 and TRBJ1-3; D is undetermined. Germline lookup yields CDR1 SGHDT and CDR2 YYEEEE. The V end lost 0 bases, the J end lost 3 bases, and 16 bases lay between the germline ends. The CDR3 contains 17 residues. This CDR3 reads CASSLELSSGIGNTIYF. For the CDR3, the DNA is TGTGCCAGCAGCTTGGAACTGTCGTCGGGAATTGGAAACACCATATATTTT.

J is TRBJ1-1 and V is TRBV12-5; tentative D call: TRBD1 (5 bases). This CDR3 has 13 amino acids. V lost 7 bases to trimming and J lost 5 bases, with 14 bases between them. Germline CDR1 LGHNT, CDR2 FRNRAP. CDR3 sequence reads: CASASQGGTEAFF. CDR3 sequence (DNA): TGTGCTAGTGCCTCCCAGGGAGGGACTGAAGCTTTCTTT. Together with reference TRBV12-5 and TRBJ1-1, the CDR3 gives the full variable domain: DARVTQTPRHKVTEMGQEVTMRCQPILGHNTVFWYRQTMMQGLELLAYFRNRAPLDDSGMPKDRFSAEMPDATLATLKIQPSEPRDSAVYFCASASQGGTEAFFGQGTRLTVV.

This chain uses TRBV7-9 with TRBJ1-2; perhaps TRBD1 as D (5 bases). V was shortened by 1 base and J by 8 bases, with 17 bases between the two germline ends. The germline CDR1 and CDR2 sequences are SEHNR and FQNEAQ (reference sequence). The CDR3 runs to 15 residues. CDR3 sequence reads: CASSLEGPGAGGYTF. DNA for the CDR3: TGTGCCAGCAGCTTAGAGGGCCCAGGAGCAGGGGGCTACACCTTC.

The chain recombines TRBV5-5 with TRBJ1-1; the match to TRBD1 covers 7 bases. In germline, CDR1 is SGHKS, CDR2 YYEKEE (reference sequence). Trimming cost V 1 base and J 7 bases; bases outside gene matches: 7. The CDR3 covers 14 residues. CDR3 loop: CASSLRGLGSEAFF. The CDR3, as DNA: TGTGCCAGCAGCTTGAGGGGGCTCGGGAGTGAAGCTTTCTTT.

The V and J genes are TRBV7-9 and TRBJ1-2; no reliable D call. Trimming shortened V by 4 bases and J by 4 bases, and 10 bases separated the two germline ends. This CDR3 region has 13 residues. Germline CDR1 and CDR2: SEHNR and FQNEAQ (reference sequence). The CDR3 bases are TGTGCCAGCAGCTCAAGCCTCCCCTATGGCTACACCTTC. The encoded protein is CASSSSLPYGYTF. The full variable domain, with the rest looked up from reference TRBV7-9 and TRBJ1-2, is DTGVSQNPRHKITKRGQNVTFRCDPISEHNRLYWYRQTLGQGPEFLTYFQNEAQLEKSRLLSDRFSAERPKGSFSTLEIQRTEQGDSAMYLCASSSSLPYGYTFGSGTRLTVV.